What follows describes a single T cell receptor beta chain. What it binds is not known. On sorted subsets, replicate PCRs used approximately 190 ng DNA, or about 30,000 T cell genomes. The data were produced by immunoSEQ multiplex PCR, yet TCRdb's version contains in-frame clones alone and is incomplete. Altogether about 2.3 million clones are present, just under 95% being singletons, with the ten largest covering roughly 0.34%. These data come from a study of shared clonotypes between healthy human individuals. The wider study: Three plates were used per donor for CD4 naive, three for CD4 memory, two for CD8 naive and one for CD8 memory.

With 1 base removed from V and 2 bases from J, the gap between germline ends came to 23 bases. Germline V lookup: CDR1 MDHEN, CDR2 SYDVKM. This CDR3 has 19 residues. The study's findings and limits: Sample collection involved blood only; tissue repertoires are likely different.

Sample: naive CD4+ T cells from PBMCs. Subset: CD45RA+ positively selected. The chain joins TRBV28 to TRBJ2-5, with D maybe TRBD2 (5 bases). The TCR comes from a man between 18 and 29 years old in good health. Some clones in this sample may be carry-over from other donors' samples. As DNA, the CDR3 is TGTGCCAGCAGTTTATTGGGGTTTCCGGCTTCCCGGGGTCAAGAGACCCAGTACTTC. This codes for CASSLLGFPASRGQETQYF.